Listed below are T cell receptor beta chains from one sample, sequenced in a study of post-analysis software for immune sequencing data. From the PCR reads, TCRdb called clonotypes with MiXCR, one entry per CDR3 protein. This table has over 150,000 distinct CDR3 sequences, about 34% appearing once. Source: blood, taken after autologous hematopoietic stem cell transplantation. The origin of the receptors is a girl aged 10 to 17 with multiple sclerosis. Each CDR3 is given with its conserved first and last residue. Fields, in order: V gene, D gene, clone size, J gene, CDR3 DNA, CDR3 protein. A D gene is named only where the DNA matches it firmly. Clone size is stated in some rows and not others, as once, few, many or a class when expanded.

>TRBV12-3/TRBV12-4|TRBD2|-|TRBJ2-7
TGTGCCAGCAGTACCCGGGGGGGCGGGAGGAAGAACGAGCAGTACTTC
CASSTRGGGRKNEQYF
>TRBV7-3|TRBD2|few|TRBJ2-1
TGTGCCAGCAGCGCCTCAGCGGGATCCTACAATGAGCAGTTCTTC
CASSASAGSYNEQFF
>TRBV5-1|TRBD2|-|TRBJ2-5
TGCGCCAGCGCCGAAGGTTTCGGGGGAGGGCCGGGTCAAGAGACCCAGTACTTC
CASAEGFGGGPGQETQYF
>TRBV5-1|TRBD2|-|TRBJ2-1
TGCGCCAGCAGCTTGCTAGCGGGGGTCATATATGAGCAGTTCTTC
CASSLLAGVIYEQFF
>TRBV6-1|TRBD2|few|TRBJ2-3
TGTGCCACCCGCCGAGAGGTAGCGGGGAGAAGCACAGATACGCAGTATTTT
CATRREVAGRSTDTQYF
>TRBV7-2|-|once|TRBJ1-2
TGTGCCAGCAGCGCCCGGACAGATCGCTACACCTTC
CASSARTDRYTF
>TRBV7-7|TRBD1|-|TRBJ2-3
TGTGCTAGCAGCCACGGACAGGGCGGCACAGATACGCAGTATTTT
CASSHGQGGTDTQYF
>TRBV20-1|TRBD1|many|TRBJ1-4
TGCAGTGCTTCGACAGGGGTAGGGGGTGAAAAACTGTTTTTT
CSASTGVGGEKLFF
>TRBV25-1|-|-|TRBJ1-1
TGTGCCAGCGAAGGGTCCTCTGAAGCTTTCTTT
CASEGSSEAFF
>TRBV7-9|TRBD1|-|TRBJ1-1
TGTGCCAGCAGCCCCACCGGGACAGGGGAAACTGAAGCTTTCTTT
CASSPTGTGETEAFF
>TRBV20-1|-|many|TRBJ1-2
TGCAGTGCATCCGCGCCGGGGGCGTTGGGCTACACCTTC
CSASAPGALGYTF
>TRBV5-1|TRBD2|many|TRBJ2-3
TGCGCCAGCAGCTTGGATCTAGCGGGAGGAGGAGATACGCAGTATTTT
CASSLDLAGGGDTQYF
>TRBV5-6|-|few|TRBJ2-7
TGTGCCAGCAGCGATCACAGCTCCTACGAGCAGTACTTC
CASSDHSSYEQYF
>TRBV20-1|-|-|TRBJ2-4
TGCAGTGCGAAAAGACTAGTGGAAAACATTCAGTACTTC
CSAKRLVENIQYF
>TRBV7-2|TRBD1|-|TRBJ2-3
TGTGCCAGCAGCTTAGGGACAGGGGGTACGCAGTATTTT
CASSLGTGGTQYF
>TRBV7-2|-|many|TRBJ1-1
TGTGCCAGCAGCGGGGGACAACTCACTGAAGCTTTCTTT
CASSGGQLTEAFF
>TRBV28|-|-|TRBJ1-5
TGTGCCAGCAGTTCGACAGAGGGAAGCAATCAGCCCCAGCATTTT
CASSSTEGSNQPQHF
>TRBV6-5|-|few|TRBJ2-7
TGTGCCAGCAGTTACATGGGGGACGAGCAGTACTTC
CASSYMGDEQYF
>TRBV10-3|TRBD2|-|TRBJ2-1
TGTGCCATCAGTGAGTCCATTCGGACTAGCGGATACAATGAGCAGTTCTTC
CAISESIRTSGYNEQFF
>TRBV5-1|-|-|TRBJ2-1
TGCGCCAGCAGCCCCCGGTCTGGCTACAATGAGCAGTTCTTC
CASSPRSGYNEQFF
>TRBV7-9|TRBD1|many|TRBJ1-1
TGTGCCAGCAGCTCAGGGGGCAGGTACAACACTGAAGCTTTCTTT
CASSSGGRYNTEAFF
>TRBV11-3|TRBD2|many|TRBJ2-7
TGTGCCAGCAGCTTCCGGACTAGCTACGAGCAGTACTTC
CASSFRTSYEQYF
>TRBV7-2|TRBD2|-|TRBJ2-7
TGTGCCAGCAGCAGCGGGAGGGCCTTATCCTACGAGCAGTACTTC
CASSSGRALSYEQYF
>TRBV15|-|-|TRBJ2-7
TGTGCCACCAGCGGAGATCCCTCCGGGGGCGAGCAGTACTTC
CATSGDPSGGEQYF
>TRBV5-1|TRBD2|once|TRBJ2-3
TGCGCCAGCAGCCAAGACAGCGGGGGGACCGATACGCAGTATTTT
CASSQDSGGTDTQYF
>TRBV10-3|-|-|TRBJ2-7
TGTGCCATCAGTGAGTCGAACTCTAGGCACGAGCAGTACTTC
CAISESNSRHEQYF
>TRBV6-2/TRBV6-3|-|-|TRBJ1-5
TGTGCCAGCGCCCCCGGGATCCTCAATCAGCCCCAGCATTTT
CASAPGILNQPQHF
>TRBV5-1|-|many|TRBJ2-7
TGCGCCAGCAGCTTCTACGGGACTCAAACCTACGAGCAGTACTTC
CASSFYGTQTYEQYF
>TRBV6-5|-|-|TRBJ1-6
TGTGCCAGCAGTTACTCCCTCGGGGGAGGAACGAGTAATTCACCCCTCCACTTT
CASSYSLGGGTSNSPLHF
>TRBV30|TRBD2|many|TRBJ2-5
TGTGCCTGGAGTGTACTAGCGTTTTCCCAAGAGACCCAGTACTTC
CAWSVLAFSQETQYF
>TRBV7-2|TRBD1|-|TRBJ2-5
TGTGCCAGCAGCCTACAGGGGGCGCCCCGGGAGACCCAGTACTTC
CASSLQGAPRETQYF
>TRBV20-1|-|many|TRBJ2-7
TGCAGTGCTAGCGGAACAGCCTACGAGCAGTACTTC
CSASGTAYEQYF
>TRBV7-9|-|-|TRBJ2-1
TGTGCCAGCAGCGGGGTCTACAATGAGCAGTTCTTC
CASSGVYNEQFF
>TRBV14|TRBD2|-|TRBJ2-7
TGTGCCAGCAGCCAAGGGGTCCGGGACTACCTTAACCCCTCCTACGAGCAGTACTTC
CASSQGVRDYLNPSYEQYF
>TRBV6-2/TRBV6-3|-|-|TRBJ2-6
TGTGCCAGCCGGGACACTGGGGCCAACGTCCTGACTTTC
CASRDTGANVLTF
>TRBV10-3|TRBD2|few|TRBJ2-3
TGTGCCATCAGACAATCCTCGGGGGGGGATACGCAGTATTTT
CAIRQSSGGDTQYF
>TRBV11-3|TRBD2|many|TRBJ2-1
TGTGCCAGCAGCTTAGATCTAGCGGGAGTGAACAATGAGCAGTTCTTC
CASSLDLAGVNNEQFF
>TRBV25-1|TRBD1|-|TRBJ1-2
TGTGCCAGCAGCCCCCTAGGGGGGACAGGGGACTATGGCTACACCTTC
CASSPLGGTGDYGYTF
>TRBV11-3|-|-|TRBJ2-5
TGTGCCAGCCAAGGACAGCCATGGACCCAGTACTTC
CASQGQPWTQYF
>TRBV20-1|TRBD1|few|TRBJ1-6
TGCAGTGCTTGGGGACAGGGGACCAATTCACCCCTCCACTTT
CSAWGQGTNSPLHF
>TRBV5-1|TRBD2|-|TRBJ2-1
TGCGCCAGCAGCGCCGGACTAGCGGGAGGGCCAAATGAGCAGTTCTTC
CASSAGLAGGPNEQFF
>TRBV20-1|-|-|TRBJ2-1
TGCAGTGCTAGCACGAGGCATGAGCAGTTCTTC
CSASTRHEQFF
>TRBV20-1|-|-|TRBJ2-7
TGCAGGCTCGGGGTAATTCCCTACGAGCAGTACTTC
CRLGVIPYEQYF
>TRBV7-2|TRBD2|-|TRBJ2-7
TGTGCCAGCAGCCCTCGGACTAGCGGGAGTTCCCACGAGCAGTACTTC
CASSPRTSGSSHEQYF
>TRBV28|TRBD1|few|TRBJ2-5
TGTGCCAGCAGTTCCTCGAACACAGGGGGCAGAGACGGAGAGACCCAGTACTTC
CASSSSNTGGRDGETQYF
>TRBV29-1|-|few|TRBJ2-6
TGCAGCGCTGTTGATCCTGGGGCCAACGTCCTGACTTTC
CSAVDPGANVLTF
>TRBV6-5|-|few|TRBJ2-5
TGTGCCAGCAGTTACTCGACAGAGGGCATAAGGGGGGCAAGGGAGACCCAGTACTTC
CASSYSTEGIRGARETQYF
>TRBV12-3/TRBV12-4|TRBD2|few|TRBJ2-7
TGTGCCAGCAGTCGCCGGGAGGGGCCCTACGAGCAGTACTTC
CASSRREGPYEQYF
>TRBV7-6|TRBD2|few|TRBJ2-3
TGTGCCAGCAGCCCGGTGGGGGGGAATACGCAGTATTTT
CASSPVGGNTQYF
>TRBV28|-|few|TRBJ2-5
TGTGCCAGCAGTTTTGTTTTTCAGGGGGAGGGGATACAAGAGACCCAGTACTTC
CASSFVFQGEGIQETQYF
>TRBV18|TRBD1|few|TRBJ1-4
TGTGCCAGCTCCGGGACAGGCCATGAAGAAAAACTGTTTTTT
CASSGTGHEEKLFF
>TRBV29-1|TRBD1|many|TRBJ1-2
TGCAGCGTTGATCCTGGGACAGGCGGGGGTTATGGCTACACCTTC
CSVDPGTGGGYGYTF
>TRBV12-3/TRBV12-4|TRBD1|few|TRBJ1-2
TGTGCCAGCAGTTGGGGACAGGGACCCAACTATGGCTACACCTTC
CASSWGQGPNYGYTF
>TRBV29-1|TRBD2|many|TRBJ2-7
TGCAGCGTTGGGACTAGTTCGTTGTGGGGCCGGGTGGAGCAGTACTTC
CSVGTSSLWGRVEQYF
>TRBV6-5|TRBD1|-|TRBJ1-6
TGTGCCAGCACTATACAGGGGGGGGGCCTGAATTCACCCCTCCACTTT
CASTIQGGGLNSPLHF
>TRBV20-1|-|many|TRBJ2-1
TGCAGTGCTAGTCTCCCTCCATCACACAATGAGCAGTTCTTC
CSASLPPSHNEQFF
>TRBV12-3/TRBV12-4|-|-|TRBJ2-1
TGTGCCAGCAGTTTAAGCAGCCTAAGGATGTTCTTC
CASSLSSLRMFF